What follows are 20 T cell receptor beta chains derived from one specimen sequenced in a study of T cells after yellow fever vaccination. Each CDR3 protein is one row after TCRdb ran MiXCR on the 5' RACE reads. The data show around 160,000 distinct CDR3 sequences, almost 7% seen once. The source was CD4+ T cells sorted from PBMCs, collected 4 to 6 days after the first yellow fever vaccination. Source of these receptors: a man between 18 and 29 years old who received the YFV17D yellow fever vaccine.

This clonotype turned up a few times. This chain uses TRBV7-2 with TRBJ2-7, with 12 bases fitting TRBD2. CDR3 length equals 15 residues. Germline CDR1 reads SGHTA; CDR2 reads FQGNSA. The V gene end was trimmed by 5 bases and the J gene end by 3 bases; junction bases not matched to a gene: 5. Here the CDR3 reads CASSPLAGGLYEQYV. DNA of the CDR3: TGTGCCAGCAGCCCACTAGCGGGGGGACTCTACGAGCAGTACGTC.

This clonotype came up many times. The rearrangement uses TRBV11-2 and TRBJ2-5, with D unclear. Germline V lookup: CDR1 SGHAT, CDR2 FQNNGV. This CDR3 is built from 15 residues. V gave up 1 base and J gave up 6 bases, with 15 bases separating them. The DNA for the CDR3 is TGTGCCAGCAGCTTAGGGGTGGGGTCTTGGCAGACCCAGTACTTC. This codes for CASSLGVGSWQTQYF.

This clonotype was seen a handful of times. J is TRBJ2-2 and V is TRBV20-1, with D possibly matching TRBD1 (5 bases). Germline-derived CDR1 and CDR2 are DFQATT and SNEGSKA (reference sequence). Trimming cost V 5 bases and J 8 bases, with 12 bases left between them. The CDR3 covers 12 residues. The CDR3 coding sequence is TGCAGTGCTGTGGGGCGGACGGGGGAGCTGTTTTTT. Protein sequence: CSAVGRTGELFF.

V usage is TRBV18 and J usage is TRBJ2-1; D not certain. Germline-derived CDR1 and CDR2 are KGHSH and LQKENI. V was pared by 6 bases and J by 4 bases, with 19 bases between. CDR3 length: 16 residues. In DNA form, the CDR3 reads TGTGCCAGCTCTCCCGTCTCGAGCCAGAATTACAATGAGCAGTTCTTC. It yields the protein CASSPVSSQNYNEQFF. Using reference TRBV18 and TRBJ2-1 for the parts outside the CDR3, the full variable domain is NAGVMQNPRHLVRRRGQEARLRCSPMKGHSHVYWYRQLPEEGLKFMVYLQKENIIDESGMPKERFSAEFPKEGPSILRIQQVVRGDSAAYFCASSPVSSQNYNEQFFGPGTRLTVL.

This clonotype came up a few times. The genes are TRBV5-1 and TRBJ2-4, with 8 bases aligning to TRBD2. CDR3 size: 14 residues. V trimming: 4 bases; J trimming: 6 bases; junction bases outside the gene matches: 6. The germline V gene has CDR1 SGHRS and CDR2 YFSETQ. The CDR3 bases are TGCGCCAGCAGCCCCGCGGGGGGAGTAAACATTCAGTACTTC. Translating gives CASSPAGGVNIQYF.

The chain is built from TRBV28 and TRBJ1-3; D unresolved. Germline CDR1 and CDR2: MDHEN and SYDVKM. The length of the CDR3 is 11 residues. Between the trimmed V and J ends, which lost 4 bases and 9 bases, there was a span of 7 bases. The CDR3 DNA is TGTGCCAGCAGTTACAGAAGCACCATATATTTT. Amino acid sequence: CASSYRSTIYF.

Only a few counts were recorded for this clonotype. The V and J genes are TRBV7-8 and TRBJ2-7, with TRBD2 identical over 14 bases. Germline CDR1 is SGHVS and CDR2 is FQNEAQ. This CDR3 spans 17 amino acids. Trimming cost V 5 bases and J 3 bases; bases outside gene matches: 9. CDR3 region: CASSPKTSGGAGYEQYF. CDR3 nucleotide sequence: TGTGCCAGCAGCCCTAAGACTAGCGGGGGGGCCGGCTACGAGCAGTACTTC.

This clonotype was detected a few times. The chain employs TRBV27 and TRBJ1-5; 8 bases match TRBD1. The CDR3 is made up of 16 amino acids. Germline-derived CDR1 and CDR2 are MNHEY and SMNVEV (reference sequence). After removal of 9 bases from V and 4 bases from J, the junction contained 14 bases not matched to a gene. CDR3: CARDTGMDRENQPQHF. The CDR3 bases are TGTGCCAGAGACACAGGCATGGACAGGGAGAATCAGCCCCAGCATTTT.

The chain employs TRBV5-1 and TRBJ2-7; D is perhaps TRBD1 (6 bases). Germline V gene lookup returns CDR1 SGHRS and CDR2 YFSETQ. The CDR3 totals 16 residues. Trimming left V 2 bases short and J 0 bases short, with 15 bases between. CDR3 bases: TGCGCCAGCAGCTTACAGGGCCCCTACTCCTCCTACGAGCAGTACGTC. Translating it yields CASSLQGPYSSYEQYV.

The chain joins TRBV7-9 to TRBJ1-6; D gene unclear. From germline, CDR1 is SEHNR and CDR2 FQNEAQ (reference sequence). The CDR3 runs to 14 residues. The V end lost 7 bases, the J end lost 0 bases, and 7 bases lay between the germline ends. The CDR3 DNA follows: TGTGCCAGCACTGGAAGCTCCTATAATTCACCCCTCCACTTT. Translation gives CASTGSSYNSPLHF.

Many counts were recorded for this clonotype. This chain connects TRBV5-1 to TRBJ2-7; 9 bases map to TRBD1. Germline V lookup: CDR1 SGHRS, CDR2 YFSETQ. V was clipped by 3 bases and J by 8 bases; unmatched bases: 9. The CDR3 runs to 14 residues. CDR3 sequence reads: CASSSWTGEGKQYF. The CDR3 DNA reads TGCGCCAGCAGCTCTTGGACAGGGGAGGGGAAGCAGTACTTC.

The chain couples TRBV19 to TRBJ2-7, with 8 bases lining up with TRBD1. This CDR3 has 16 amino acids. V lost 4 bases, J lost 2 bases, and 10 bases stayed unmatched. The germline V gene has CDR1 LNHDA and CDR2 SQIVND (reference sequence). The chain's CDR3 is CASSTDYRGDAYEQYF. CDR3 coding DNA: TGTGCCAGTAGTACCGATTACAGGGGGGATGCCTACGAGCAGTACTTC.

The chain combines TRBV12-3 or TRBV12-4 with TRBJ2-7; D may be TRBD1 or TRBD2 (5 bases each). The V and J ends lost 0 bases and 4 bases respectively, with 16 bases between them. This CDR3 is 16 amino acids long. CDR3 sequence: CASSLASGTGEYEQYF. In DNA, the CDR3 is TGTGCCAGCAGTTTAGCCTCCGGGACCGGAGAATACGAGCAGTACTTC.

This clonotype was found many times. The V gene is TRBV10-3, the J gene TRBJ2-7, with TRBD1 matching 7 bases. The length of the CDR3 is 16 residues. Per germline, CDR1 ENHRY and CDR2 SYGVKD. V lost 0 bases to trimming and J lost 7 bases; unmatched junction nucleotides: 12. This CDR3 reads CAISESTLRDSNEQYF. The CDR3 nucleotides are TGTGCCATCAGTGAGTCGACCCTCCGGGACAGCAATGAGCAGTACTTC.

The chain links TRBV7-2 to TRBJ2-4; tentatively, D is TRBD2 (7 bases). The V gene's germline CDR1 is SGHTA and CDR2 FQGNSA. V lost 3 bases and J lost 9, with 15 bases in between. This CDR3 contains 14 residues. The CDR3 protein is CASSFRGGNGIQYF. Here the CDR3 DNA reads TGTGCCAGCAGCTTTAGGGGGGGGAATGGCATTCAGTACTTC.

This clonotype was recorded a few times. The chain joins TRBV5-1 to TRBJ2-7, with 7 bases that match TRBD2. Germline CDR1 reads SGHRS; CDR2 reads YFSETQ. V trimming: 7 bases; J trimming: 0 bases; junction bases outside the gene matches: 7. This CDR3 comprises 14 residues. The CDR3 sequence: CASGTSGGSYEQYF. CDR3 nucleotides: TGCGCCAGCGGGACTTCGGGGGGCTCCTACGAGCAGTACTTC.

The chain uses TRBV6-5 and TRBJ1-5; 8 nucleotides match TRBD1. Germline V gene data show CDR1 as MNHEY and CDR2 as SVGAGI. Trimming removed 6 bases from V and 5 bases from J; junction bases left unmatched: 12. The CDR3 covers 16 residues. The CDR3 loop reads CASRNGQGLVYQPQHF. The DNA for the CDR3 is TGTGCCAGCAGAAACGGACAGGGACTAGTTTATCAGCCCCAGCATTTT.

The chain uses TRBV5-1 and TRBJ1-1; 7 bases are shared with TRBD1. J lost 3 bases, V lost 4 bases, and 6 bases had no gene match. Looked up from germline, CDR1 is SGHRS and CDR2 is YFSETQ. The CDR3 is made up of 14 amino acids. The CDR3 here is CASSLTGVDTEAFF. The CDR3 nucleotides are TGCGCCAGCAGCCTTACAGGGGTGGACACTGAAGCTTTCTTT.

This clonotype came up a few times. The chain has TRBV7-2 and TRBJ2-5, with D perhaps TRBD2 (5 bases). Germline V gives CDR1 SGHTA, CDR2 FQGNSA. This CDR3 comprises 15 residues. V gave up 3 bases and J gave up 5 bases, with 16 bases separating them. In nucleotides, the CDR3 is TGTGCCAGCAGCTTCCGGGCAACGGAGGCTGAGACCCAGTACTTC. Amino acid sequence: CASSFRATEAETQYF.

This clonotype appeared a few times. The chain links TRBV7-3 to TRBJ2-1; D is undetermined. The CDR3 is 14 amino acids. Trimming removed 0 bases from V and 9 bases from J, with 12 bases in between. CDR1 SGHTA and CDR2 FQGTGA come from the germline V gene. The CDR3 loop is CASSLTRWSPEQFF. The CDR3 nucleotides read TGTGCCAGCAGCTTAACACGTTGGAGTCCTGAGCAGTTCTTC.